A single sample is the source of the 30 T cell receptor beta chains below, sequenced in a study of CD8+ T cells in alopecia areata. Sequencing used cDNA as its template, made by extracting RNA and reverse transcribing it. Only in-frame clones appear in the TCRdb table, and some are missing; sequencing was by immunoSEQ multiplex PCR. The sample lists more than 140,000 clones; about 85% were seen once. The treatment here: oral pan-JAK inhibitor, 5-10 mg twice daily. The sequencing here drew on CD8+ T cells sorted from blood, taken at week 4, from a patient treated with tofacitinib. The origin of the receptors is a human donor with alopecia areata.

The gene calls are TRBV2 and TRBJ2-2; no firm D call. Germline lookup yields CDR1 SNHLY and CDR2 FYNNEI. Trimming shortened V by 5 bases and J by 0 bases, and 10 bases separated the two germline ends. The CDR3 totals 15 residues. CDR3 DNA sequence: TGTGCCAGCAGTACGAGACACCCGAACACCGGGGAGCTGTTTTTT. Its translation: CASSTRHPNTGELFF.

On this clone itself: Other DNA sequences in the sample encode the same CDR3. This chain connects TRBV9 to TRBJ2-3; D is uncertain. Germline V lookup: CDR1 SGDLS, CDR2 YYNGEE. V was trimmed by 5 bases and J by 1 base, leaving 5 bases between them. CDR3 size: 12 residues. The CDR3 loop reads CASRGGTDTQYF. The CDR3 region has the DNA TGTGCCAGCAGAGGCGGCACAGATACGCAGTATTTT.

The rearrangement joins TRBV19 to TRBJ2-5, with 9 nucleotides matching TRBD2. V lost 5 bases to trimming and J lost 0 bases; unmatched junction nucleotides: 7. This CDR3 contains 16 residues. Germline values: CDR1 LNHDA, CDR2 SQIVND (reference sequence). Here the CDR3 reads CASSAPVAGDQETQYF. DNA for the CDR3: TGTGCCAGTAGTGCCCCCGTAGCGGGAGACCAAGAGACCCAGTACTTC.

A word on this clone: Because the CDR3's place on the DNA is in doubt, the DNA is left out and the CDR3 is given as listed by TCRdb. V is TRBV5-4 and J is TRBJ2-2; the table gives TRBD2 as D, unverified against the DNA. The CDR3 is 11 amino acids in total, end residues counted. Looked up from germline, CDR1 is SGHNT and CDR2 is YYREEE (reference sequence). The CDR3 protein is CAAFGAGELFF.

V is TRBV30 and J is TRBJ1-2; D remains unclear. This CDR3 contains 14 residues. Germline assignment: CDR1 GTSNPN and CDR2 SVGIG (reference sequence). The germline V and J ends were trimmed by 4 bases and 5 bases, with 17 bases remaining between them. This CDR3 reads CAWTSVGAQYGYTF. CDR3 coding DNA: TGTGCCTGGACCTCTGTGGGAGCGCAATATGGCTACACCTTC.

The rearrangement joins TRBV4-1 to TRBJ2-7; D possibly corresponds to TRBD2 (7 bases). Germline V gives CDR1 MGHRA, CDR2 YSYEKL. V lost 4 bases, J lost 6 bases, and 10 bases lay in between. The CDR3 totals 12 residues. The CDR3 DNA is TGCGCCAGCAGCCGAGGGGGGGGCGAGCAGTACTTC. Residues: CASSRGGGEQYF.

The V gene is TRBV5-6, the J gene TRBJ2-7; the D gene is possibly TRBD1 (6 bases). The CDR3 is 14 amino acids. Between the trimmed V and J ends, which lost 0 bases and 2 bases, there was a span of 9 bases. Germline values: CDR1 SGHDT, CDR2 YYEEEE. CDR3 DNA: TGTGCCAGCAGCTTGGGTGCAGGGGCCTACGAGCAGTACTTC. This encodes CASSLGAGAYEQYF.

This clone has more than one count but fewer than ten. This rearrangement joins TRBV29-1 to TRBJ2-7; D assignment may be TRBD1 or TRBD2 (5 bases each). The V gene's germline CDR1 is SQVTM and CDR2 ANQGSEA. CDR3 length: 12 residues. Trimming cost V 3 bases and J 4 bases, with 10 bases left between them. CDR3 bases: TGCAGCGTTGAGGGGACCCCTTACGAGCAGTACTTC. Translating gives CSVEGTPYEQYF.

The V gene is TRBV29-1, the J gene TRBJ2-7; D may be TRBD1 (6 bases). Germline-derived CDR1 and CDR2 are SQVTM and ANQGSEA. The CDR3 contains 14 residues. With 0 bases removed from V and 3 bases from J, the gap between germline ends came to 12 bases. CDR3 sequence reads: CSVEEGEQGYEQYF. In DNA form, the CDR3 reads TGCAGCGTTGAAGAAGGGGAACAGGGCTACGAGCAGTACTTC.

The chain joins TRBV4-1 to TRBJ2-5; D may be TRBD1 (6 bases). Germline V gives CDR1 MGHRA, CDR2 YSYEKL. This CDR3 region has 15 residues. Trimming took 1 base from V and 5 from J, leaving 14 bases between them. The CDR3 sequence: CASSQGSGDGETQYF. The DNA for the CDR3 is TGCGCCAGCAGCCAAGGTTCAGGGGACGGGGAGACCCAGTACTTC.

The rearrangement uses TRBV28 and TRBJ2-3; maybe TRBD2 (6 bases). Germline lookup yields CDR1 MDHEN and CDR2 SYDVKM. The CDR3 totals 15 residues. The V gene lost 5 bases and the J gene lost 1 base, with 13 bases spanning the gap. CDR3 DNA sequence: TGTGCCAGCAGTGGGTTGGGACTGGGCACAGATACGCAGTATTTT. Its protein is CASSGLGLGTDTQYF.

The J gene is TRBJ1-1, the V gene TRBV29-1; D gene uncertain. Germline V gene data show CDR1 as SQVTM and CDR2 as ANQGSEA. Trimming removed 4 bases at V and 4 bases at J, with 4 bases between. The CDR3 is made up of 10 amino acids. CDR3 amino acids: CSVAITEAFF. CDR3 coding DNA: TGCAGCGTTGCCATCACTGAAGCTTTCTTT.

V usage is TRBV19 and J usage is TRBJ1-1, with 8 bases aligning to TRBD1. V was pared by 1 base and J by 0 bases, with 1 base of the junction left unmatched. Germline assignment: CDR1 LNHDA and CDR2 SQIVND (reference sequence). CDR3 size: 15 residues. The DNA of the CDR3 is TGTGCCAGTAGTATAGTGGACAGGGTGAACACTGAAGCTTTCTTT. It yields the protein CASSIVDRVNTEAFF.

The chain has TRBV29-1 and TRBJ2-1; 7 bases match TRBD2. Losses at the gene ends were 1 base for V and 8 bases for J; bases not matched to a gene: 11. CDR3 size: 15 residues. Germline CDR1 SQVTM, CDR2 ANQGSEA. CDR3 protein: CSVEGGRASWDEQFF. The CDR3 nucleotides are TGCAGCGTTGAAGGTGGGAGGGCCTCGTGGGATGAGCAGTTCTTC.

The chain couples TRBV5-4 to TRBJ2-7, with TRBD1 identical over 9 bases. J gave up 2 bases and V 4 bases, and 7 bases lay outside the gene matches. Germline-derived CDR1 and CDR2 are SGHNT and YYREEE (reference sequence). The CDR3 is 15 amino acids. This CDR3 reads CASSLRDRATYEQYF. In DNA form, the CDR3 reads TGTGCCAGCAGCCTCCGGGACAGGGCCACCTACGAGCAGTACTTC.

This chain's CDR3 is CASSAGPKYDEQYF. DNA for the CDR3: TGTGCCAGCAGCGCCGGGCCAAAGTACGACGAGCAGTACTTC. This chain joins TRBV7-6 and TRBJ2-7; no clear D. V gave up 5 bases and J gave up 5 bases, with 16 bases separating them. CDR1 and CDR2 from the germline V gene are SGHVS and FNYEAQ. The CDR3 runs 14 residues.

The rearrangement links TRBV29-1 to TRBJ1-1, with D uncertain. V lost 2 bases and J 8 bases, leaving 6 bases between the germline ends. This CDR3 has 10 amino acids. The V gene's germline CDR1 is SQVTM and CDR2 ANQGSEA. CDR3 amino acids: CSVETQEAFF. DNA for the CDR3: TGCAGCGTTGAAACGCAGGAAGCTTTCTTT.

The chain joins TRBV7-3 to TRBJ2-7; a possible D gene is TRBD1 (5 bases). CDR1 is SGHTA and CDR2 is FQGTGA in the germline V gene. The ends were cut back, 4 bases at V and 0 bases at J, with 7 bases in the middle. The length of the CDR3 is 13 residues. CDR3 sequence reads: CASSWTSSYEQYF. CDR3 bases: TGTGCCAGCAGCTGGACATCCTCCTACGAGCAGTACTTC. Full variable domain (missing parts from reference TRBV7-3 and TRBJ2-7): GAGVSQTPSNKVTEKGKYVELRCDPISGHTALYWYRQSLGQGPEFLIYFQGTGAADDSGLPNDRFFAVRPEGSVSTLKIQRTERGDSAVYLCASSWTSSYEQYFGPGTRLTVT.

The chain has TRBV11-2 and TRBJ2-3; D is undetermined. CDR3 length: 16 amino acids. V lost 1 base to trimming and J lost 4 bases, with 15 bases between them. Germline CDR1 SGHAT, CDR2 FQNNGV. In DNA, the CDR3 is TGTGCCAGCAGCTTAGGGGCTAAAGTGTATGCAGATACGCAGTATTTT. Translation: CASSLGAKVYADTQYF.

This clone appeared a single time. The chain carries TRBV27 and TRBJ1-2, with D possibly being TRBD1 (5 bases). CDR3 size: 14 residues. Deletions cut 3 bases from V and 4 bases from J, with 12 bases between. Germline V gives CDR1 MNHEY, CDR2 SMNVEV (reference sequence). The CDR3 nucleotides read TGTGCCAGCAGTTTTTCTTCCCAGGGCTATGGCTACACCTTC. Its protein is CASSFSSQGYGYTF.

The V call is TRBV15, the J call TRBJ1-1, with unresolved D. This CDR3 is built from 11 residues. V was pared by 5 bases and J by 4 bases, with 5 bases between. Germline CDR1 reads LNHNV; CDR2 reads YYDKDF (reference sequence). The CDR3 region is CATSEGTEAFF. The CDR3 DNA sequence: TGTGCCACCAGCGAGGGCACTGAAGCTTTCTTT.

The chain joins TRBV7-6 to TRBJ2-1, with D possibly being TRBD1 or TRBD2 (5 bases each). Trimming removed 10 bases from V and 5 bases from J, with 21 bases in between. This CDR3 region has 15 residues. The germline gives CDR1 SGHVS, CDR2 FNYEAQ. The CDR3 nucleotides read TGTGCCACGTCCCCCCGCTGGGGGAATGACAATGAGCAGTTCTTC. As protein: CATSPRWGNDNEQFF.

The chain uses TRBV7-9 and TRBJ1-4; tentative D call: TRBD1 (5 bases). V lost 7 bases, J lost 6 bases, and 12 bases lay in between. The CDR3 has 13 residues. Germline assignment: CDR1 SEHNR and CDR2 FQNEAQ (reference sequence). The DNA of the CDR3 is TGTGCCAGCAAACAGGCACTACATGAAAAACTGTTTTTT. It yields the protein CASKQALHEKLFF.

The rearrangement links TRBV4-1 to TRBJ2-7, with D perhaps matching TRBD2 (6 bases). V was shortened by 0 bases and J by 2 bases, with 11 bases between the two germline ends. Germline V gives CDR1 MGHRA, CDR2 YSYEKL. The CDR3 consists of 15 residues. Here the CDR3 DNA reads TGCGCCAGCAGCCAAGAATACGCGGGAACCTACGAGCAGTACTTC. This translates into CASSQEYAGTYEQYF.

The rearrangement uses TRBV6-5 and TRBJ1-1, with D possibly being TRBD1 (5 bases). The germline V gene has CDR1 MNHEY and CDR2 SVGAGI. The length of the CDR3 is 14 residues. V lost 0 bases and J lost 0, with 5 bases in between. Here the CDR3 reads CASSYSGLNTEAFF. In nucleotides, the CDR3 is TGTGCCAGCAGTTACTCGGGACTGAACACTGAAGCTTTCTTT.

V is TRBV29-1 and J is TRBJ2-7; tentatively, D is TRBD2 (5 bases). The CDR3 contains 12 residues. Trimming left V 7 bases short and J 4 bases short, with 14 bases between. Looked up from germline, CDR1 is SQVTM and CDR2 is ANQGSEA. CDR3 sequence reads: CSGESDQYEQYF. In DNA form, the CDR3 reads TGCAGCGGGGAGTCAGACCAATACGAGCAGTACTTC.

The chain employs TRBV7-9 and TRBJ2-7; 10 bases are a match to TRBD1. V lost 5 bases to trimming and J lost 4 bases; unmatched junction nucleotides: 5. CDR3 length: 14 residues. Germline-derived CDR1 and CDR2 are SEHNR and FQNEAQ (reference sequence). CDR3: CASSTDRGLYEQYF. CDR3 coding DNA: TGTGCCAGCAGCACCGACAGGGGGCTTTACGAGCAGTACTTC.

This chain connects TRBV5-6 to TRBJ2-7; no reliable D call. Per germline, CDR1 SGHDT and CDR2 YYEEEE. The CDR3 extends over 11 amino acids. Between the trimmed V and J ends, which lost 3 bases and 5 bases, there was a span of 6 bases. CDR3 amino acids: CASSSSHEQYF. The CDR3 region has the DNA TGTGCCAGCAGCTCCTCGCACGAGCAGTACTTC.

The rearrangement joins TRBV20-1 to TRBJ1-5, with D uncertain. Deletions cut 3 bases from V and 6 bases from J, with 6 bases between. CDR1 is DFQATT and CDR2 is SNEGSKA in the germline V gene (reference sequence). This CDR3 is 11 amino acids long. The CDR3 nucleotides read TGCAGTGCTAGTATGGGTCAGCCCCAGCATTTT. Translation gives CSASMGQPQHF.

This rearrangement joins TRBV5-8 to TRBJ2-5, with D hard to call. The germline gives CDR1 SGHTS, CDR2 YDEGEE. This CDR3 spans 15 amino acids. V dropped 2 bases and J dropped 5 bases, with 16 bases sitting between them. CDR3 bases: TGTGCCAGCAGCTTAATGGGCGGCCCCGGGGAGACCCAGTACTTC. Protein product: CASSLMGGPGETQYF.